This T cell receptor beta chain originates from a study of shared clonotypes between healthy human individuals. The CDR3 has 14 residues. Trimming took 4 bases from V and 6 from J; bases not matched to a gene: 5. Per germline, CDR1 SGHVS and CDR2 FQNEAQ. The method was immunoSEQ multiplex PCR; TCRdb's version includes in-frame clones alone and lacks a portion of them. The sample carries under 2,500,000 clones, around 95% recorded once. The sequenced sample was naive CD4+ T cells sorted from blood. Described subset: CD45RA+ positively selected. This receptor was obtained from a man younger than 35 in good health. This rearrangement joins TRBV7-8 to TRBJ2-2, with TRBD1 identical over 7 bases. In DNA, the CDR3 is TGTGCCAGCAGCTCAGGGACAGTCCCCGGGGAGCTGTTTTTT. Protein product: CASSSGTVPGELFF. Using reference TRBV7-8 and TRBJ2-2 for the parts outside the CDR3, the full variable domain is GAGVSQSPRYKVAKRGQDVALRCDPISGHVSLFWYQQALGQGPEFLTYFQNEAQLDKSGLPSDRFFAERPEGSVSTLKIQRTQQEDSAVYLCASSSGTVPGELFFGEGSRLTVL.